Below, one T cell receptor beta chain is given with its context. Measured with immunoSEQ multiplex PCR; TCRdb has only the in-frame clones, and not every one. The sample comprises about 28,000 clones, roughly 80% of which are singletons, and approximately 12% rests with the top ten. The germline CDR1 and CDR2 sequences are SGHVS and FNYEAQ. CDR3 length: 14 amino acids. V dropped 3 bases and J dropped 7; count of bases not matched to a gene: 6. Described treatment: randomized to nivolumab then ipilimumab (arm A) or the reverse (arm B). No patient had prior DNA-damaging chemotherapy. This sample stems from a study of sequential checkpoint blockade in melanoma.

The sequenced sample was CD8+ T cells sorted from blood (inferred from file names), obtained from a patient given nivolumab and ipilimumab in sequence. The rearrangement uses TRBV7-6 and TRBJ2-7; TRBD1 matches at 10 bases. This clonotype originated in a human donor with melanoma. The CDR3 loop reads CASSLGTGVMEQYF. Here the CDR3 DNA reads TGTGCCAGCAGCTTGGGGACAGGGGTCATGGAGCAGTACTTC. Filled out from reference TRBV7-6 and TRBJ2-7, the complete variable domain reads GAGVSQSPRYKVTKRGQDVALRCDPISGHVSLYWYRQALGQGPEFLTYFNYEAQQDKSGLPNDRFSAERPEGSISTLTIQRTEQRDSAMYRCASSLGTGVMEQYFGPGTRLTVT.